This T cell receptor beta chain was recorded in a study of T cell responses to AZD1222 COVID-19 vaccine. Study results and limitations: The study found vaccine-associated CD4 TCRs spanning spike, dominant at 160-218 and 743-854.

The table came from immunoSEQ multiplex PCR; TCRdb's copy has only in-frame clones and leaves some out. Among roughly 130,000 clones listed, about nine tenths were seen once. As to this clone: Its target is not known.

The sequences come from peripheral blood, collected 28 days after the second AZD1222 dose. This TCR derives from an adult who received the AZD1222 COVID-19 vaccine.

The CDR3 reads CASTVREYGELFF. DNA of the CDR3: TGTGCCAGCACAGTCCGAGAATACGGGGAGCTGTTTTTT. This sequence joins TRBV2 and TRBJ2-2, with D unresolved. With 7 bases removed from V and 7 bases from J, the gap between germline ends came to 13 bases. The CDR3 is made up of 13 amino acids. Per the germline V gene, CDR1 is SNHLY and CDR2 is FYNNEI.